This T cell receptor beta chain was captured by sequencing in a study of blood T cell repertoires in COVID-19. Profiled with immunoSEQ multiplex PCR; TCRdb holds only in-frame clones, not every one. The sample consists of approximately 160,000 clones, 86% of them appearing once. V lost 4 bases and J 3 bases, leaving 13 bases between the germline ends. This CDR3 comprises 14 residues. Germline assignment: CDR1 MGHDK and CDR2 SYGVNS. The V gene is TRBV25-1, the J gene TRBJ2-7; D is undetermined. The sample was peripheral blood. This receptor was obtained from a woman aged 70 to 79 with acute or convalescent COVID-19. The chain's CDR3 is CASSVFGFGYEQYF. The CDR3 DNA is TGTGCCAGCAGTGTCTTCGGGTTCGGCTACGAGCAGTACTTC.